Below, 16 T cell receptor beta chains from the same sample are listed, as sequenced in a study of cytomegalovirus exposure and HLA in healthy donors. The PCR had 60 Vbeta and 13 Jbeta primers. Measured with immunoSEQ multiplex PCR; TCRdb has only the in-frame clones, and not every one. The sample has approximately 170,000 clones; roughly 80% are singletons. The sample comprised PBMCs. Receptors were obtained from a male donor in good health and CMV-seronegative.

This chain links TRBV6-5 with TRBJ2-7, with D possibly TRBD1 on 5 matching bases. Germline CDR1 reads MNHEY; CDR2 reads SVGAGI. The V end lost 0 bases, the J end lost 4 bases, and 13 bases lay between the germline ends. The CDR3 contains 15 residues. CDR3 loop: CASSYSRQGRYEQYF. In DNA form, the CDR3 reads TGTGCCAGCAGTTACTCGAGGCAGGGAAGGTACGAGCAGTACTTC.

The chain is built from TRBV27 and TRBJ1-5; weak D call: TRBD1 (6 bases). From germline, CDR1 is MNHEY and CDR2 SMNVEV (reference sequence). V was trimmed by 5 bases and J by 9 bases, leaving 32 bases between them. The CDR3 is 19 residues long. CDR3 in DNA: TGTGCCAGCAGTGCACATATTTCCCGCCTTCCAGGGGATACCTGGCCCCAGCATTTT. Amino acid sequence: CASSAHISRLPGDTWPQHF.

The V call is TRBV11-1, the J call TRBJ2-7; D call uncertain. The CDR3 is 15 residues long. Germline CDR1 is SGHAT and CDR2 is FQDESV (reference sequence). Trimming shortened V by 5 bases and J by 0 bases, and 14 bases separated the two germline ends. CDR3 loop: CASSRFGQTSYEQYF. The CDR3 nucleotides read TGTGCCAGCAGCCGATTTGGGCAGACCTCCTACGAGCAGTACTTC.

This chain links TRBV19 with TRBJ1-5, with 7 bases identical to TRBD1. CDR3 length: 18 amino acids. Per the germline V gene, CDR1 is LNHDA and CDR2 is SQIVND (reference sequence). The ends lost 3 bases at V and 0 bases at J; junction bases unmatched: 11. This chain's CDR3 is CASSIWRFGTDSNQPQHF. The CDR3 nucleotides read TGTGCCAGTAGTATCTGGCGTTTTGGGACAGATAGCAATCAGCCCCAGCATTTT.

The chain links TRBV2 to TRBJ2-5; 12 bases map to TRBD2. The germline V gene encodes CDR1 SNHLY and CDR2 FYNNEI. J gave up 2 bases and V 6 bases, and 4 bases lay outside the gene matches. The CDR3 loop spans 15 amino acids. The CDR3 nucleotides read TGTGCCAGCAGCGGGACTAGCGGGCTTCAAGAGACCCAGTACTTC. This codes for CASSGTSGLQETQYF.

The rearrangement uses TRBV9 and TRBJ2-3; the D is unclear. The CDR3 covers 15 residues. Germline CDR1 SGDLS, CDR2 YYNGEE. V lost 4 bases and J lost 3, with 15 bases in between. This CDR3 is CASSPRSGRTDTQYF. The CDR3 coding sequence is TGTGCCAGCAGCCCCCGGAGTGGTAGGACAGATACGCAGTATTTT.

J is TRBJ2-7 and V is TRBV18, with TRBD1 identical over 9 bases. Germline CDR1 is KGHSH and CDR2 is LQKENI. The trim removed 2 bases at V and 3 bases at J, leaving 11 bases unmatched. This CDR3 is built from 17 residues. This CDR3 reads CASSPKAPGQGVYEQYF. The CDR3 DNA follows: TGTGCCAGCTCACCAAAAGCACCGGGACAGGGCGTCTACGAGCAGTACTTC.

This chain's CDR3 is CASSADRAGANVLTF. The DNA of the CDR3 is TGTGCCAGCAGCGCAGACAGGGCTGGGGCCAACGTCCTGACTTTC. J is TRBJ2-6 and V is TRBV9, with 7 bases identical to TRBD1. The CDR3 consists of 15 residues. CDR1 is SGDLS and CDR2 is YYNGEE in the germline V gene. V gave up 3 bases and J gave up 2 bases; unmatched junction bases: 2.

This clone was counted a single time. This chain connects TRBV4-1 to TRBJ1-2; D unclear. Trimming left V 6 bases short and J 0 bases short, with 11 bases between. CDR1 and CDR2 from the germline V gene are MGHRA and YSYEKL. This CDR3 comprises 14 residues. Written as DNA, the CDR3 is TGCGCCAGCAGTCCGACTTTAGCTAACTATGGCTACACCTTC. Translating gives CASSPTLANYGYTF.

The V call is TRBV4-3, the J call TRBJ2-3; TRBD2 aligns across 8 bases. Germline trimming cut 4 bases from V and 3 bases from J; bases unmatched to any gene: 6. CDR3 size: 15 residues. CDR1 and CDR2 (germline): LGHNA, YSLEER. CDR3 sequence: CASSRVAGGTDTQYF. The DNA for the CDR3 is TGCGCCAGCAGCCGGGTTGCGGGGGGTACAGATACGCAGTATTTT.

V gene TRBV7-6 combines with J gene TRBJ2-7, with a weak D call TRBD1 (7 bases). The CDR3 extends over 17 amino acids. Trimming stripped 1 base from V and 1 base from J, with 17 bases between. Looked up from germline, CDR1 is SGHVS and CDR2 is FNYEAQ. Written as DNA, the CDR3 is TGTGCCAGCAGCTTAGGCTTGGGCGGGACAGAGTCCTACGAGCAGTACTTC. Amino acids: CASSLGLGGTESYEQYF.

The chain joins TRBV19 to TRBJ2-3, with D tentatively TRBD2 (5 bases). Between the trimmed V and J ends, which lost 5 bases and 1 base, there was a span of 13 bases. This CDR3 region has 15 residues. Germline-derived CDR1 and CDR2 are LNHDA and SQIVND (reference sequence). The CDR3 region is CASSSSGTGTDTQYF. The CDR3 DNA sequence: TGTGCCAGTAGTTCGAGCGGAACAGGCACAGATACGCAGTATTTT.

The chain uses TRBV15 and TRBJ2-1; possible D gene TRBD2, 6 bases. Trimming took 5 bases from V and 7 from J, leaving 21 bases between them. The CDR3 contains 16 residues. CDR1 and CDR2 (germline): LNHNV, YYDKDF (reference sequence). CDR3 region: CATSARAGLRYNEQFF. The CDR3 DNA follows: TGTGCCACCAGCGCCCGGGCGGGACTCAGGTATAATGAGCAGTTCTTC.

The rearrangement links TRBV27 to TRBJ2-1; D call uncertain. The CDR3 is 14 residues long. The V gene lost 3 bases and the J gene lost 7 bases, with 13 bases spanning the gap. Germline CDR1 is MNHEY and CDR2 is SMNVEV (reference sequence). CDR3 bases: TGTGCCAGCAGTTTCAGCCAGGTCCGTAATGAGCAGTTCTTC. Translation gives CASSFSQVRNEQFF.

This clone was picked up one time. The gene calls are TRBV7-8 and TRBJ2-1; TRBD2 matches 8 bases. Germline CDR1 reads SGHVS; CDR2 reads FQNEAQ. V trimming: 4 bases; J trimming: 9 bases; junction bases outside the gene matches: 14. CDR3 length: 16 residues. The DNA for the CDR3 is TGTGCCAGCAGCTCACGTGGGTCGGGACTAGAGGGTGAGCAGTTCTTC. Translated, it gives CASSSRGSGLEGEQFF. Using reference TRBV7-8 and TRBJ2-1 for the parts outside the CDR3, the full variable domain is GAGVSQSPRYKVAKRGQDVALRCDPISGHVSLFWYQQALGQGPEFLTYFQNEAQLDKSGLPSDRFFAERPEGSVSTLKIQRTQQEDSAVYLCASSSRGSGLEGEQFFGPGTRLTVL.

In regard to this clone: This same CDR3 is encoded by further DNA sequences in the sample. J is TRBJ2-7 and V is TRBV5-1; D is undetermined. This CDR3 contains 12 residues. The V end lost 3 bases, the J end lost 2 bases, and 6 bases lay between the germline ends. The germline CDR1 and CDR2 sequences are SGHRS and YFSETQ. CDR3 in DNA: TGCGCCAGCAGCTCATCAGCCTACGAGCAGTACTTC. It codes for CASSSSAYEQYF. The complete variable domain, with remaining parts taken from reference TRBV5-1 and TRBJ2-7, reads KAGVTQTPRYLIKTRGQQVTLSCSPISGHRSVSWYQQTPGQGLQFLFEYFSETQRNKGNFPGRFSGRQFSNSRSEMNVSTLELGDSALYLCASSSSAYEQYFGPGTRLTVT.